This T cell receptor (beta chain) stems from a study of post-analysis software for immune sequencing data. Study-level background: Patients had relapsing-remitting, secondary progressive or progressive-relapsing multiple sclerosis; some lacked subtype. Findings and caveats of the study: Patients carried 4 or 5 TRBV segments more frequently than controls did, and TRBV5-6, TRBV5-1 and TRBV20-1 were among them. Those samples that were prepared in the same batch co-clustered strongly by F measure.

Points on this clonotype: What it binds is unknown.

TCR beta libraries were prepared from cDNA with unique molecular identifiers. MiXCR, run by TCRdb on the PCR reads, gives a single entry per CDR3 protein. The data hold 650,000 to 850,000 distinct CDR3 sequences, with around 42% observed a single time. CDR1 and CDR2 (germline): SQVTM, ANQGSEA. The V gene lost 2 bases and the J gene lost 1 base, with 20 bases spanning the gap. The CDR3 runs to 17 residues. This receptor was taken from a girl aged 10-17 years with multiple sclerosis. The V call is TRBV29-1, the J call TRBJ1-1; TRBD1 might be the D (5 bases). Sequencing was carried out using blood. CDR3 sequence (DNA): TGCAGCGTTGAATGGTCCGGGGGACCCATCTCGAACACTGAAGCTTTCTTT. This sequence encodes CSVEWSGGPISNTEAFF.